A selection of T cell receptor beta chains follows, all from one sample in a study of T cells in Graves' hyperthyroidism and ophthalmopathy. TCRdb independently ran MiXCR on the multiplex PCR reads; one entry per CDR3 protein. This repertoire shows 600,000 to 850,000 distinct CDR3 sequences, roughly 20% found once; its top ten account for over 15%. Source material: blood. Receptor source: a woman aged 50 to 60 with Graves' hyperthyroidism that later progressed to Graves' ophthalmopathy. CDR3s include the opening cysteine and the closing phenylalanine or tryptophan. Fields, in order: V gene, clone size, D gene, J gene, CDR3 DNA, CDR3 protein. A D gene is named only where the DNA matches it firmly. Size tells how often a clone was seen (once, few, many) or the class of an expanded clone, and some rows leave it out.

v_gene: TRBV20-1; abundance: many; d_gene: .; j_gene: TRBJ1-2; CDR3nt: TGCAGTGCTAGGGACCTGGACAGATCTAACTATGGCTACACCTTC; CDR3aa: CSARDLDRSNYGYTF
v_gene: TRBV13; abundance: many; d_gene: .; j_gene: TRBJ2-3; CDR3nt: TGTGCCAGCAGCTTAGCACTAACTAGCACAGATACGCAGTATTTT; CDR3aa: CASSLALTSTDTQYF
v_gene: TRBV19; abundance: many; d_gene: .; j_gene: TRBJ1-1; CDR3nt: TGTGCCAGTAGTAACCTGGGTGGCACTGAAGCTTTCTTT; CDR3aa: CASSNLGGTEAFF
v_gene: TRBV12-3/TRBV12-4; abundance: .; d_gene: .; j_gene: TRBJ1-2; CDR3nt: TGTGCCAGCAGTTTAACCTCAGGGGCCTATGGCTACACCTTC; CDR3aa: CASSLTSGAYGYTF
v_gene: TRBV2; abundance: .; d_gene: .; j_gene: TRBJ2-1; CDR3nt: TGTGCCAGCAATAGTGGGTACAATGAGCAGTTCTTC; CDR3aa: CASNSGYNEQFF
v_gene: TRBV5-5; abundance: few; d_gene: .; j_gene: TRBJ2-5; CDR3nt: TGTGCCAGCAGCTTAAGGGGGACGCGGGGGTTCCAAGAGACCCAGTACTTC; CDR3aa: CASSLRGTRGFQETQYF
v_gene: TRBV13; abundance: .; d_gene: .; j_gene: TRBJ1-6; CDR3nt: TGTGCCAGCAGCCTACAGGGTAGACCCCTCCACTTT; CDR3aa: CASSLQGRPLHF
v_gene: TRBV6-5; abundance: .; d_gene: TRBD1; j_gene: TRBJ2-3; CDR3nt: TGTGCCAGCAGTTACGACAGGGAGAGCACAGATACGCAGTATTTT; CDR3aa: CASSYDRESTDTQYF
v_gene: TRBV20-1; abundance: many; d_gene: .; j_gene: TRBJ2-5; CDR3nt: TGCAGTGCACCCTCACAGGGCCTGGAGACCCAGTACTTC; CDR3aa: CSAPSQGLETQYF
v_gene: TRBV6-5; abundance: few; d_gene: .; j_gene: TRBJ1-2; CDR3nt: TGTGCCAGCAGTTGGGGGGCGGGCGGCTACACCTTC; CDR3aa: CASSWGAGGYTF
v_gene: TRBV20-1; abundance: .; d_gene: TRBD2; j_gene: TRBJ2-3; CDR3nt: TGCAGTGCGGAGTGGGTTAGCGGGGGAGCAGATACGCAGTATTTT; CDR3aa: CSAEWVSGGADTQYF
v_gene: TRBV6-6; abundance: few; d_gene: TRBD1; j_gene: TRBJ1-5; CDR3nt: TGTGCCAGCAGTTACTACCGGGGGCAACAGGGGGCGAGGGGCAATCAGCCCCAGCATTTT; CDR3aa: CASSYYRGQQGARGNQPQHF
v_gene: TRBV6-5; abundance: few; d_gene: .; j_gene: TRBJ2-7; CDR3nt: TGTGCCAGCTTACTGGGGTGGCAGGGGCCCTACGAGCAGTACTTC; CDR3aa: CASLLGWQGPYEQYF
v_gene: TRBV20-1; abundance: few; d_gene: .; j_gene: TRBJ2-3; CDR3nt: TGCAGTGCTAGGGGTGTGGGGGCAGATACGCAGTATTTT; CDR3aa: CSARGVGADTQYF
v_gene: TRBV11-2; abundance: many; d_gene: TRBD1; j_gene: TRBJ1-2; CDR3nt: TGTGCCAGCAGCACCTCCGGGACAGCTTTTCTAGGCTACACCTTC; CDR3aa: CASSTSGTAFLGYTF
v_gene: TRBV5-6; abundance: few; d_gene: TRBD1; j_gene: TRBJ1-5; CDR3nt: TGTGCCAGCAGCTTAACCAGGGGGTCGGCCCATAGCAATCAGCCCCAGCATTTT; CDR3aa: CASSLTRGSAHSNQPQHF
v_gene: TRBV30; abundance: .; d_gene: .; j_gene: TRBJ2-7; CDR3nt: TGTGCCTGGAGTGGTTTGGCGGTTTCTTATGAGCAGTACTTC; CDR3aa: CAWSGLAVSYEQYF
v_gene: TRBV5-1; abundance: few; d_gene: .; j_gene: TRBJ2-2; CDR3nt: TGCGCCAGCAGAGTAGAGAACACCGGGGAGCTGTTTTTT; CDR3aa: CASRVENTGELFF
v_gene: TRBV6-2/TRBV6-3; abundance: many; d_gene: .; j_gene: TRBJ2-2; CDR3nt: TGTGCCAGCAGTTACGGGCCCCCCCCACAGGCCGGGGAGCTGTTTTTT; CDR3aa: CASSYGPPPQAGELFF
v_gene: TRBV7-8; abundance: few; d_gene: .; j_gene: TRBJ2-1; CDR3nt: TGTGCCAGCAGCTTTAGGCGCTCCTACAATGAGCAGTTCTTC; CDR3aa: CASSFRRSYNEQFF
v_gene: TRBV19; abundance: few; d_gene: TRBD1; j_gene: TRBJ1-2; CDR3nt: TGTGCCATCTCGACAGGGCGGGACGCTGGCTACACCTTC; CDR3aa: CAISTGRDAGYTF
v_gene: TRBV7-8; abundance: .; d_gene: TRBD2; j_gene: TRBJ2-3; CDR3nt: TGTGCCAGCAGCTTAGTTGTAGTAGCGGGGACTAGCACAGATACGCAGTATTTT; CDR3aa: CASSLVVVAGTSTDTQYF
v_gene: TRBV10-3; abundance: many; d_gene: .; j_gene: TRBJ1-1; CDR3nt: TGTGCCACCACAGGGTTGAACACTGAAGCTTTCTTT; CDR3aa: CATTGLNTEAFF
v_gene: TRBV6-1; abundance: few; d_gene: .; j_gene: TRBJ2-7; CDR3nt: TGTGCCAGCAGTGAAGAACCTTCCTACGAGCAGTACTTC; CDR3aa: CASSEEPSYEQYF
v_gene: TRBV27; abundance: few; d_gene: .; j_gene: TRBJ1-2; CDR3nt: TGTGCCAGCAGTTTTAAGGGGGGCGCGGGCTATGGCTACACCTTC; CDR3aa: CASSFKGGAGYGYTF
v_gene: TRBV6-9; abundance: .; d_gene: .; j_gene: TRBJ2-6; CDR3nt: TGTGCCAGCAGTTACCCTTTGGGCTCTGGGGCCAACGTCCTGACTTTC; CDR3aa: CASSYPLGSGANVLTF
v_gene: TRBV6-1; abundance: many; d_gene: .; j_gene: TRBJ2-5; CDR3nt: TGTGCCAGCAGCGACTCCACGGAGGTGGGGACCCAGTACTTC; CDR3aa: CASSDSTEVGTQYF
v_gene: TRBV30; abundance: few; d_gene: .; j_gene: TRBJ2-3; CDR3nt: TGTGCCTGGAGTGTAGGCGCCGGTACGCAGTATTTT; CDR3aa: CAWSVGAGTQYF
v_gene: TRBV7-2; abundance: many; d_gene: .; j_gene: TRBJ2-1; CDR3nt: TGTGCCAGCAGCTTCACAGCGAGCTCCTACAATGAGCAGTTCTTC; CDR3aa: CASSFTASSYNEQFF
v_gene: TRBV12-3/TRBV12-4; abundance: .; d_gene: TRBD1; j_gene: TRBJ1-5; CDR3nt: TGTGCCAGCAGTTTAAAGGGGGCTGGCAATCAGCCCCAGCATTTT; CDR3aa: CASSLKGAGNQPQHF
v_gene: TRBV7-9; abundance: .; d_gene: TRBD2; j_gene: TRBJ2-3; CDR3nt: TGTGCCAGCAGCTTAAAGACTAGCGGGGCACTCTACATAAGCACAGATACGCAGTATTTT; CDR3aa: CASSLKTSGALYISTDTQYF
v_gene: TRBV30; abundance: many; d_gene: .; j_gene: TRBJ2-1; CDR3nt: TGTGCCTGGAGTCCCTTCGAGGAGGGTTACAATGAGCAGTTCTTC; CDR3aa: CAWSPFEEGYNEQFF
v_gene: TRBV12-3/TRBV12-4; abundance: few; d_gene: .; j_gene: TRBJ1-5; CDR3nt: TGTGCCAGCAGAGATGGACAGCTCAATCAGCCCCAGCATTTT; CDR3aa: CASRDGQLNQPQHF
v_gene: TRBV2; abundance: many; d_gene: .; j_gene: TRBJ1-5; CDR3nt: TGTGCCAGCAGTGCGCCGCAGGGTAATAACAATCAGCCCCAGCATTTT; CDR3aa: CASSAPQGNNNQPQHF
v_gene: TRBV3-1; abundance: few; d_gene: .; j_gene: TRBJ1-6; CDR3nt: TGTGCCAGCAGCCAAGGACAGTCAGCTTTATACCTCCACTTT; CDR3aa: CASSQGQSALYLHF
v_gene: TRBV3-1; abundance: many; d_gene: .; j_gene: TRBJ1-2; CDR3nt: TGTGCCAGCAGCCCGTACCGGGACGGCTATGGCTACACCTTC; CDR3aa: CASSPYRDGYGYTF
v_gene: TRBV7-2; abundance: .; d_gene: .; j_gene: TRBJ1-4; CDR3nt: TGTGCCAGCAGCTTAGTGGGTAGCGGGGGGCCTCGGGAAAAACTGTTTTTT; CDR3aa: CASSLVGSGGPREKLFF
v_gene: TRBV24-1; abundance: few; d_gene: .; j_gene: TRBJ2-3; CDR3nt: TGTGCCACCAGTGTTTCTGCCGGGGGCCTAACAGATACGCAGTATTTT; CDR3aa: CATSVSAGGLTDTQYF
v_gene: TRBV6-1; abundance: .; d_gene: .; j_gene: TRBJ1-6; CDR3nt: TGTGCCAGCCGTCAAAATTCACCCCTCCACTTT; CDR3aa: CASRQNSPLHF
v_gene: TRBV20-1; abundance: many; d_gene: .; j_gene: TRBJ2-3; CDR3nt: TGCAGTGCCCGACAGCATAGCACAGATACGCAGTATTTT; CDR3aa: CSARQHSTDTQYF
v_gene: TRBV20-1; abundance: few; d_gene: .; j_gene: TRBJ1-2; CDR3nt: TGCAGTGCCCCCGTAGAGGGCTATGGCTACACCTTC; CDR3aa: CSAPVEGYGYTF
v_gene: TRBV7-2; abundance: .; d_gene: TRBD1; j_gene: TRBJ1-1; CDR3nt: TGTGCCAGCAGCTTCAACAGGGGTCTCGCTGAAGCTTTCTTT; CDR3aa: CASSFNRGLAEAFF
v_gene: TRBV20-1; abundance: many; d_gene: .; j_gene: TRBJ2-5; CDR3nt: TGCAGTGCTTCCCCCCCGCCGCGGGGCCCATACCAAGAGACCCAGTACTTC; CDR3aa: CSASPPPRGPYQETQYF
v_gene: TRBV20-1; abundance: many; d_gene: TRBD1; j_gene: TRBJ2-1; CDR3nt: TGCAGTGCTACAAGTCCCGGGGACAGGGATGGAAATGAGCAGTTCTTC; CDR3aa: CSATSPGDRDGNEQFF
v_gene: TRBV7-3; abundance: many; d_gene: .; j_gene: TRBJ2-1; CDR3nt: TGTGCCAGCAGCTTTCTACCCACGATCGGGGTTGAGCAGTTCTTC; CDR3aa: CASSFLPTIGVEQFF
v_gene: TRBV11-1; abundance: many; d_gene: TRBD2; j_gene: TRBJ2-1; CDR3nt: TGTGCCAGCAGCGCGCGACTAGCGGGGGGGCCCAATGAGCAGTTCTTC; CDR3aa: CASSARLAGGPNEQFF
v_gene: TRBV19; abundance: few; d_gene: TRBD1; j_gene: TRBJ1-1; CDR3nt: TGTGCCAGTAGACTCGGGACAGGGATGAACACTGAAGCTTTCTTT; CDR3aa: CASRLGTGMNTEAFF
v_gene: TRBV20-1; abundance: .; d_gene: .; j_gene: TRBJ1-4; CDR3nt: TGCAGTGCCCATGGGGCGGGAAGAGAAAAACTGTTTTTT; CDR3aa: CSAHGAGREKLFF
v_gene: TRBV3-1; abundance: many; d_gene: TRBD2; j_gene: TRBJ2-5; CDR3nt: TGTGCCAGCAGCCCAGGTCCCGGGACTAGCGGGGAAGAGACCCAGTACTTC; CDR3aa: CASSPGPGTSGEETQYF
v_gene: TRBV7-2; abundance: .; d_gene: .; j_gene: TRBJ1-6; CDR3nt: TGTGCCAGCAGCCGGACAGCCTATAATTCACCCCTCCACTTT; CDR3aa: CASSRTAYNSPLHF
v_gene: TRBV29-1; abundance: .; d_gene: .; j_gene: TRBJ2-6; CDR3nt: TGCAGCGTCTATTACTCTGGGGCCAACGTCCTGACTTTC; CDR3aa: CSVYYSGANVLTF
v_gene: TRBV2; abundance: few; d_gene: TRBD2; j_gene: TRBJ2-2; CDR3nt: TGTGCCAGCAGTGGGTCTAGCGGGGGGCGAAACACCGGGGAGCTGTTTTTT; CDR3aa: CASSGSSGGRNTGELFF
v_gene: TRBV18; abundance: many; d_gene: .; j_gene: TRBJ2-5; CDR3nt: TGTGCCAGCTCACCAACGGACCCCGTCCGCGAGACCCAGTACTTC; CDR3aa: CASSPTDPVRETQYF
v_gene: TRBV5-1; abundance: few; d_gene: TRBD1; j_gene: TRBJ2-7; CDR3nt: TGCGCCAGCAGCCTGGAGGACAGGGTCATCTACGAGCAGTACTTC; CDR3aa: CASSLEDRVIYEQYF
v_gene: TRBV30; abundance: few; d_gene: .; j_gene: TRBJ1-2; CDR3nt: TGTGCCTGGAGTAATGGTATCCGCTACACCTTC; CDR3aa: CAWSNGIRYTF
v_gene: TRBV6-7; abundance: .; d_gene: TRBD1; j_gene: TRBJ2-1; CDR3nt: TGTGCCAGCAGAGCGAACGGGACAGGGTCTGCCAATGAGCAGTTCTTC; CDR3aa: CASRANGTGSANEQFF